Listed here is a single TCR beta chain. Germline V gene lookup returns CDR1 MNHNS and CDR2 SASEGT. This CDR3 spans 15 amino acids. J gave up 4 bases and V 6 bases, and 5 bases lay outside the gene matches. Separate from the roughly 700-subject first cohort, the approximately 120-subject validation cohort was the one that the donors belonged to. Data came from immunoSEQ multiplex PCR; TCRdb stores just in-frame clones and leaves some out. Found here are 47,000 or so clones, almost 95% of them singletons; the top ten hold approximately 1.5%. This sample stems from a study of cytomegalovirus exposure and HLA in healthy donors. Study overall: A subsequent analysis reported that the 100 to 150 validation repertoires were produced on the same platform that had also been used for the 550 to 750 first-cohort repertoires.

The source of this sequence is a man aged 18 to 35 in good health and CMV-seronegative. Specimen: PBMCs. The chain is built from TRBV6-1 and TRBJ2-5, with 13 positions matching TRBD2. The CDR3: CASRRLAGGPETQYF. The CDR3 DNA follows: TGTGCCAGCAGACGACTAGCGGGAGGACCAGAGACCCAGTACTTC.